This T cell receptor (beta chain) derives from a study of blood T cell repertoires in COVID-19. Study in general: Samples of COVID-19 (acute and convalescent) were obtained from the United States, Italy and Spain. Sample material is recorded as cDNA or gDNA derived from T cells, B-cell-depleted T cells, or PBMCs.

CDR1 and CDR2 (germline): SGHTA, FQGNSA. V was clipped by 1 base and J by 4 bases, with 10 bases between them. CDR3 size: 14 residues. In the original analysis: Nucleated cell number was recorded as an estimate derived from reference gene primer amplification. Sequencing used immunoSEQ multiplex PCR; TCRdb keeps in-frame clones, though not all of them. That table supplies the V and J calls and clone size; D and trimming were determined from the DNA. The table records roughly 87,000 clones, about 79% of them present only once. This clonotype was sampled from a woman aged 45-59 years with acute or convalescent COVID-19. The sample consisted of peripheral blood. The chain links TRBV7-2 to TRBJ1-2; D may be TRBD1 (6 bases). Here the CDR3 DNA reads TGTGCCAGCAGCTTAGGAGGGGGACCCTATGGCTACACCTTC. Encoded protein: CASSLGGGPYGYTF.